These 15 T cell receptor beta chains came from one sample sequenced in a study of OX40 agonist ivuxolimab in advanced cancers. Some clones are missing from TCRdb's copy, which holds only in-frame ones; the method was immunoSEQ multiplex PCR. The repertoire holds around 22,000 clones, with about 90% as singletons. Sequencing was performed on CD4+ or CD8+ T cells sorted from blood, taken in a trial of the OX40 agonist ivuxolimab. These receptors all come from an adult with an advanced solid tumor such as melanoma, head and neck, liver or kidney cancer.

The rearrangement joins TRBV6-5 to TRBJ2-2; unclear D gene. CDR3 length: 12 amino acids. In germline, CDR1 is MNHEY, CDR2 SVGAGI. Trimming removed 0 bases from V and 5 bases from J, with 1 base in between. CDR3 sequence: CASSYSTGELFF. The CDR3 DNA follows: TGTGCCAGCAGTTACTCGACCGGGGAGCTGTTTTTT.

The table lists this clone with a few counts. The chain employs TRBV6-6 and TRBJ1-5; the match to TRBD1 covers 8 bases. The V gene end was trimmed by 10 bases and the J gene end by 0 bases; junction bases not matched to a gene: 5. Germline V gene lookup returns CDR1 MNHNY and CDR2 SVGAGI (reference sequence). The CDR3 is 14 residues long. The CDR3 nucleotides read TGTGCCATTGGGACAGGAGATAGCAATCAGCCCCAGCATTTT. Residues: CAIGTGDSNQPQHF.

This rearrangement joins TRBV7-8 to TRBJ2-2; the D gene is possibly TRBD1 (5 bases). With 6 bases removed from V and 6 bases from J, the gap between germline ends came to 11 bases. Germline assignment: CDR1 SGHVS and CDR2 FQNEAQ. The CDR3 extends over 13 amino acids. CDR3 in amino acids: CASRDPGPGELFF. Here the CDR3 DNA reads TGTGCCAGCAGGGACCCAGGGCCCGGGGAGCTGTTTTTT.

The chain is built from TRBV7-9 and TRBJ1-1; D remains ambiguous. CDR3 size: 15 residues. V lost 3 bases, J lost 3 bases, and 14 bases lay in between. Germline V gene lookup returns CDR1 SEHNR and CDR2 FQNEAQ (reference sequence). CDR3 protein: CASSFGEGADTEAFF. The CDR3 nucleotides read TGTGCCAGCAGCTTCGGCGAGGGAGCAGACACTGAAGCTTTCTTT.

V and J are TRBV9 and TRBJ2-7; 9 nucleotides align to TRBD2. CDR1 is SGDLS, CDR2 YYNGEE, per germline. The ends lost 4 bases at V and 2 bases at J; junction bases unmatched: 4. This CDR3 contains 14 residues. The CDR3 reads CASSKGTSTYEQYF. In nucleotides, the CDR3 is TGTGCCAGCAGCAAGGGGACTAGCACCTACGAGCAGTACTTC. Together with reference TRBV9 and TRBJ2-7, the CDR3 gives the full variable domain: DSGVTQTPKHLITATGQRVTLRCSPRSGDLSVYWYQQSLDQGLQFLIQYYNGEERAKGNILERFSAQQFPDLHSELNLSSLELGDSALYFCASSKGTSTYEQYFGPGTRLTVT.

In nucleotides, the CDR3 is TGCGCCAGCAGCCAAGGGAGGCACAATCAGCCCCAGCATTTT. This encodes CASSQGRHNQPQHF. The J gene is TRBJ1-5, the V gene TRBV4-1; D gene uncertain. The germline CDR1 and CDR2 sequences are MGHRA and YSYEKL. The CDR3 is made up of 14 amino acids. V dropped 1 base and J dropped 3 bases, with 7 bases sitting between them.

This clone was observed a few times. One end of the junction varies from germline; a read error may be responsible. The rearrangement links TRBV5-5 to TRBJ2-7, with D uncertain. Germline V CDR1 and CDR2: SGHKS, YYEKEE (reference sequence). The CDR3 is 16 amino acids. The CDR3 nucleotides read TGCGCCAGCAGCCTTCTTGAATACGGTTCCCAATACGAGCAGTACTTC. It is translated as CASSLLEYGSQYEQYF.

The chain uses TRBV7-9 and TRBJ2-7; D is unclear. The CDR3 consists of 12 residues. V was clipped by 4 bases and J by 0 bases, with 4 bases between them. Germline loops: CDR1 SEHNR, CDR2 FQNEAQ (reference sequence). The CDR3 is CASSSSSYEQYF. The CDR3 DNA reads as TGTGCCAGCAGCTCGAGCTCCTACGAGCAGTACTTC.

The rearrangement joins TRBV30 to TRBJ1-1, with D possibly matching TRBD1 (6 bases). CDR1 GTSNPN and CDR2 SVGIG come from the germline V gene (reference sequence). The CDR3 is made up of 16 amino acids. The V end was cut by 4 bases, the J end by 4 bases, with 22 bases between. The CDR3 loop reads CAWKRIGPRGPTEAFF. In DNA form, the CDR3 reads TGTGCCTGGAAGAGGATCGGCCCCAGGGGTCCCACTGAAGCTTTCTTT. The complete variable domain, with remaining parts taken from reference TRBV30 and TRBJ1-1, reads SQTIHQWPATLVQPVGSPLSLECTVEGTSNPNLYWYRQAAGRGLQLLFYSVGIGQISSEVPQNLSASRPQDRQFILSSKKLLLSDSGFYLCAWKRIGPRGPTEAFFGQGTRLTVV.

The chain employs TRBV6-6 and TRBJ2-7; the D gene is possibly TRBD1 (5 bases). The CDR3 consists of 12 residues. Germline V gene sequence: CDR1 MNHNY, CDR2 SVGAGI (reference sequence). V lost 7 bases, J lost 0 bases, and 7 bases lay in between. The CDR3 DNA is TGTGCCAGCATAGGGGCCTCCTACGAGCAGTACTTC. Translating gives CASIGASYEQYF.

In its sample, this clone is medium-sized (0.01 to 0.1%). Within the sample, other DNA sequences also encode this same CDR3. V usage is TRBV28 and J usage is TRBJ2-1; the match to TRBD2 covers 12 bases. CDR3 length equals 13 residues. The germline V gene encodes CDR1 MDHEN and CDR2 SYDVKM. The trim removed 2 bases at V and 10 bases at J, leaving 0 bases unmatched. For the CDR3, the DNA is TGTGCCAGCAGTTTAGGGACTAGCGGGGAGCAGTTCTTC. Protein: CASSLGTSGEQFF.

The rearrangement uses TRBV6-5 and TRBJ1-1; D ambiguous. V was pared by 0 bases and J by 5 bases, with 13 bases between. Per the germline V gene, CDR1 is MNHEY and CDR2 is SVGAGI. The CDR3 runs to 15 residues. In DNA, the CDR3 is TGTGCCAGCAGTTACTCGTTGTATACCAAGACTGAAGCTTTCTTT. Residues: CASSYSLYTKTEAFF.

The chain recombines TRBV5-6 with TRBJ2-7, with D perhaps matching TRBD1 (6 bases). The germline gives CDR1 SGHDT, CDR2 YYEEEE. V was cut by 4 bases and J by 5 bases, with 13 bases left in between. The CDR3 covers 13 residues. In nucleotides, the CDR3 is TGTGCCAGCAGCACCGGGACACCCCACGAGCAGTACTTC. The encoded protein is CASSTGTPHEQYF.

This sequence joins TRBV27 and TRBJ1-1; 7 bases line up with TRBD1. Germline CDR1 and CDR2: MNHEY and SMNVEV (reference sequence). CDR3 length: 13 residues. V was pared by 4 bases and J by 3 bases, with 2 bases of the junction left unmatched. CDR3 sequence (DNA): TGTGCCAGCAGTTGGACAGGAGACACTGAAGCTTTCTTT. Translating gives CASSWTGDTEAFF.

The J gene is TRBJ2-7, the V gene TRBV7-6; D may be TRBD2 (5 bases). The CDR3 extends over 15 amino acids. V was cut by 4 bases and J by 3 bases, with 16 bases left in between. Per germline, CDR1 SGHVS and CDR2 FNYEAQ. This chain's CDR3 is CASSSYSTGIYEQYF. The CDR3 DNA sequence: TGTGCCAGCAGCTCTTATTCGACGGGGATCTACGAGCAGTACTTC.